This TCR beta chain is drawn from a study of Ad26.COV2.S vaccination and SARS-CoV-2 variants. Study overall: Participants got Ad26.COV2.S intramuscularly, once or twice 56 days apart. Study-wide points: Vaccinated and placebo-treated recipients had similar non-spike TCR breadth. Vaccinated individuals (as opposed to placebo recipients) had higher spike-specific TCR breadth. Post-vaccination spike-specific CD8+ and CD4+ T cell responses reportedly had substantial breadth.

Treatment given: over 15 received Ad26.COV2.S at low or high dose, single or two shots; about 5 received placebo; per-sample allocation not given. Following the first vaccine or placebo injection, samples were taken on day 63. The table came from immunoSEQ multiplex PCR; TCRdb's copy has only in-frame clones and leaves some out. The table has about 390,000 clones, over 80% seen once. As concerns this clone: Its antigen is as yet unknown.

The germline V gene has CDR1 DFQATT and CDR2 SNEGSKA (reference sequence). There are 11 residues in the CDR3. The sample in question was peripheral blood, obtained in a trial of Ad26.COV2.S vaccine versus placebo. This clonotype was sampled from a person between 18 and 65 years old who received the Ad26.COV2.S COVID-19 vaccine or a placebo. The chain combines TRBV20-1 with TRBJ1-1; D remains unclear. DNA of the CDR3: TGCAGAGGTACAAAGGGCACTGAAGCTTTCTTT. It yields the protein CRGTKGTEAFF.